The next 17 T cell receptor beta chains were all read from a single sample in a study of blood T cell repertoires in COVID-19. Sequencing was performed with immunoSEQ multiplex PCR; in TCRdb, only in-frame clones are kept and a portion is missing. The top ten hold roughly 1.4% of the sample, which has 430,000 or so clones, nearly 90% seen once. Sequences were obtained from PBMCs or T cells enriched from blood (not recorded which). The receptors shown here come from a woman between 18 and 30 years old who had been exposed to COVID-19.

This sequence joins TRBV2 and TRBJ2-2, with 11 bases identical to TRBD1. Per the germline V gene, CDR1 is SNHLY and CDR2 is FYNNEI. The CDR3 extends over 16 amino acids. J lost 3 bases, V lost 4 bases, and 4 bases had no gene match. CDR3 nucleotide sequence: TGTGCCAGCAGTGTCTGGACAGGGGGCCACACCGGGGAGCTGTTTTTT. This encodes CASSVWTGGHTGELFF. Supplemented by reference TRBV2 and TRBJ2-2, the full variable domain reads EPEVTQTPSHQVTQMGQEVILRCVPISNHLYFYWYRQILGQKVEFLVSFYNNEISEKSEIFDDQFSVERPDGSNFTLKIRSTKLEDSAMYFCASSVWTGGHTGELFFGEGSRLTVL.

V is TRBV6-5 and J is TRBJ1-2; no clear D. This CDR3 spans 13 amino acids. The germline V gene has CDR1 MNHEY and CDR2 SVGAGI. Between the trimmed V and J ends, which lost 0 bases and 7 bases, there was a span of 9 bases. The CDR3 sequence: CASSYSLDGGYTF. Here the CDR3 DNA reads TGTGCCAGCAGTTACTCTCTAGACGGTGGCTACACCTTC.

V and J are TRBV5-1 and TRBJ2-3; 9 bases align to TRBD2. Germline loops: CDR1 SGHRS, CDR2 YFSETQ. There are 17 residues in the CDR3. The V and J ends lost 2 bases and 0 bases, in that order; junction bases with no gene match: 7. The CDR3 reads CASSFLAGEGSTDTQYF. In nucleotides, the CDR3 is TGCGCCAGCAGCTTTTTAGCGGGAGAGGGGAGCACAGATACGCAGTATTTT.

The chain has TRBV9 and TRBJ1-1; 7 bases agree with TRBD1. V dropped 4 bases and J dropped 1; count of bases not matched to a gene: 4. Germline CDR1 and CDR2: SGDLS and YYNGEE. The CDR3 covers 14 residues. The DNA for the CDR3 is TGTGCCAGCAGCTCCAGACAGGGGAACACTGAAGCTTTCTTT. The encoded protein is CASSSRQGNTEAFF.

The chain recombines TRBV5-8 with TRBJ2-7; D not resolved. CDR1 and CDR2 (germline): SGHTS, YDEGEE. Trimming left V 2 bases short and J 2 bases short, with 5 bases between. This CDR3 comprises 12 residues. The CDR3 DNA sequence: TGTGCCAGCAGCTTTATTACCTACGAGCAGTACTTC. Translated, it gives CASSFITYEQYF.

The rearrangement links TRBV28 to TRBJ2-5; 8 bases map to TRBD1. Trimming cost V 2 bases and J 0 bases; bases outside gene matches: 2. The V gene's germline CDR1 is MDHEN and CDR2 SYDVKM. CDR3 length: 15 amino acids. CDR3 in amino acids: CASSLPGGDQETQYF. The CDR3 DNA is TGTGCCAGCAGTTTACCAGGGGGCGACCAAGAGACCCAGTACTTC.

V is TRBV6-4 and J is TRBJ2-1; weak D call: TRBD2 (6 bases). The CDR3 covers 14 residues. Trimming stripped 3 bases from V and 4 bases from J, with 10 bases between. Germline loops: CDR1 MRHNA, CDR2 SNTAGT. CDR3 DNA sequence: TGTGCCAGCAGTGAGCGGGCGGGGTACAATGAGCAGTTCTTC. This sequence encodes CASSERAGYNEQFF.

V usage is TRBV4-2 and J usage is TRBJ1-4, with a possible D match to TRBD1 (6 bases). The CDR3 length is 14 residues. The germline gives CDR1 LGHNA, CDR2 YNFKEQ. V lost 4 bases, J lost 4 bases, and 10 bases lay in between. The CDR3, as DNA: TGTGCCAGCAGCCGAGGACAGAGTAATGAAAAACTGTTTTTT. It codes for CASSRGQSNEKLFF.

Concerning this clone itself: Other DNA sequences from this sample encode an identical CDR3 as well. Here the CDR3 reads CASSIRDSYEQYF. The CDR3 DNA sequence: TGTGCCAGTAGTATTCGAGACAGCTACGAGCAGTACTTC. This chain connects TRBV19 to TRBJ2-7; tentative D call: TRBD1 (5 bases). From germline, CDR1 is LNHDA and CDR2 SQIVND (reference sequence). V was clipped by 3 bases and J by 3 bases, with 9 bases between them. The CDR3 length is 13 residues.

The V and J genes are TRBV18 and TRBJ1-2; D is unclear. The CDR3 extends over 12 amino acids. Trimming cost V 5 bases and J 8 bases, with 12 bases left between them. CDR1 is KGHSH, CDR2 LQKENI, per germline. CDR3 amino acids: CASSFGEGGYTF. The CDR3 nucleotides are TGTGCCAGCTCATTCGGGGAAGGCGGCTACACCTTC.

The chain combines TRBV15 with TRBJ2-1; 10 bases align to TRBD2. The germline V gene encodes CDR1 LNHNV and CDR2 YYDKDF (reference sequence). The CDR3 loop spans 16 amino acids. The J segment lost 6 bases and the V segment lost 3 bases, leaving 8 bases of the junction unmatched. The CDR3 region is CATSSVLAGAGNEQFF. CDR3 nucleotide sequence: TGTGCCACCAGCAGCGTCCTAGCGGGAGCTGGCAATGAGCAGTTCTTC.

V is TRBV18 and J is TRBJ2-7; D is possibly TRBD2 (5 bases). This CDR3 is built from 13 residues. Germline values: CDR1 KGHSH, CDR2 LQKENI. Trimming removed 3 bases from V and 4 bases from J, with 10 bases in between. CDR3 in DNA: TGTGCCAGCTCACCCGGCAGCGGTTACGAGCAGTACTTC. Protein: CASSPGSGYEQYF. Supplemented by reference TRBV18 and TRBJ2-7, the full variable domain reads NAGVMQNPRHLVRRRGQEARLRCSPMKGHSHVYWYRQLPEEGLKFMVYLQKENIIDESGMPKERFSAEFPKEGPSILRIQQVVRGDSAAYFCASSPGSGYEQYFGPGTRLTVT.

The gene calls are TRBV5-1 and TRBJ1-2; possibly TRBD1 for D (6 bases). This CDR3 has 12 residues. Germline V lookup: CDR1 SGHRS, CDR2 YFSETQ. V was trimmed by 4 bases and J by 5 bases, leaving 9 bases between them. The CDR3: CASSGGHYGYTF. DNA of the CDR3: TGCGCCAGCAGCGGGGGACATTATGGCTACACCTTC. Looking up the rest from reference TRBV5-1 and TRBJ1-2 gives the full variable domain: KAGVTQTPRYLIKTRGQQVTLSCSPISGHRSVSWYQQTPGQGLQFLFEYFSETQRNKGNFPGRFSGRQFSNSRSEMNVSTLELGDSALYLCASSGGHYGYTFGSGTRLTVV.

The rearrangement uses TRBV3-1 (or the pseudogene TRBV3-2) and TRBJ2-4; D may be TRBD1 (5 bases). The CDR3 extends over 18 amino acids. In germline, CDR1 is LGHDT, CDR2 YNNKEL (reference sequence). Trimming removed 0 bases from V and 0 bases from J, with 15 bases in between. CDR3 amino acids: CASSQDLGQTLAKNIQYF. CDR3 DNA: TGTGCCAGCAGCCAAGATCTAGGACAAACACTAGCCAAAAACATTCAGTACTTC.

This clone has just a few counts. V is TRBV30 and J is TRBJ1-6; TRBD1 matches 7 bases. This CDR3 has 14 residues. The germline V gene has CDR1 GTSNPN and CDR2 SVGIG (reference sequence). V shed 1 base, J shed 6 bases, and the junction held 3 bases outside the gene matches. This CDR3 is CAWSGGQRNSPLHF. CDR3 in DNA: TGTGCCTGGAGTGGGGGACAGCGTAATTCACCCCTCCACTTT.

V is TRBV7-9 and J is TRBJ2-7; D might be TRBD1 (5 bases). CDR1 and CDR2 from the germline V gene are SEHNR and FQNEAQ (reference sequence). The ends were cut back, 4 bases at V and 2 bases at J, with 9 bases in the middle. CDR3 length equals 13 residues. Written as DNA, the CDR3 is TGTGCCAGCAGCTCAGGGCCGCCCTACGAGCAGTACTTC. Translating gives CASSSGPPYEQYF.

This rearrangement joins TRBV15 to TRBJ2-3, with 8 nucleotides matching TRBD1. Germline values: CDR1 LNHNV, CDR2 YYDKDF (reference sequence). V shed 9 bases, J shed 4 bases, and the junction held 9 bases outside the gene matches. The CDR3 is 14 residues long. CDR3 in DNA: TGTGCCACAAACTTTGGACAGGGAGCAGATACGCAGTATTTT. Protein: CATNFGQGADTQYF.